Following are 15 T cell receptor beta chains from one sample sequenced in a study of T cells in Graves' hyperthyroidism and ophthalmopathy. Amplification of TCR beta CDR3 regions used RNA as the template. TCR CDR3 regions were first amplified by RT-PCR with HTBI primers. TCRdb passed the multiplex PCR reads through MiXCR, listing each CDR3 protein once. This sample yields around 600,000 distinct CDR3 sequences, of which about 14% are seen a single time; around 12% belongs to the top ten. The sequenced material came from blood. Every receptor here comes from a woman between 45 and 65 years old with Graves' ophthalmopathy.

This clonotype was seen ten or more times. The chain links TRBV12-3 or TRBV12-4 to TRBJ1-1; unclear D gene. The CDR3 consists of 13 residues. Deletions cut 6 bases from V and 5 bases from J, with 13 bases between. The CDR3 DNA reads TGTGCCAGCAGACTTACTTCGGGGACTGAAGCTTTCTTT. It translates to CASRLTSGTEAFF.

This sequence joins TRBV7-2 and TRBJ2-1; TRBD2 matches at 14 bases. The CDR3 is 15 residues long. Germline V gives CDR1 SGHTA, CDR2 FQGNSA. J lost 9 bases, V lost 1 base, and 2 bases had no gene match. This CDR3 reads CASSLGLAGGSEQFF. The DNA of the CDR3 is TGTGCCAGCAGCTTAGGACTAGCGGGAGGGAGTGAGCAGTTCTTC.

This clonotype came up many times. The gene calls are TRBV11-2 and TRBJ2-2; D perhaps matches TRBD2 (6 bases). The CDR3 runs 15 residues. Trimming left V 5 bases short and J 6 bases short, with 16 bases between. The germline gives CDR1 SGHAT, CDR2 FQNNGV. CDR3 sequence (DNA): TGTGCCAGCAGCCTCATCGCGGGGACGTCCGGGGAGCTGTTTTTT. Amino acids: CASSLIAGTSGELFF.

As for this clonotype: One end of the junction does not line up with germline, which may come from a read error. J is TRBJ2-7 and V is TRBV20-1; 9 positions agree with TRBD1. Germline V gene data show CDR1 as DFQATT and CDR2 as SNEGSKA (reference sequence). The CDR3 is 11 amino acids. The CDR3 loop is CSARTGTGICF. The CDR3 DNA sequence: TGCAGTGCTAGGACCGGGACAGGGATTTGCTTC.

This clonotype was observed a few times. The chain employs TRBV16 and TRBJ1-5; 7 nucleotides line up with TRBD1. Germline values: CDR1 KGHSY, CDR2 FQNENV. The CDR3 length is 16 residues. After removal of 4 bases from V and 4 bases from J, the junction contained 10 bases not matched to a gene. The CDR3 spells CASSPNKQGRNQPQHF. The CDR3 DNA is TGTGCCAGCAGCCCGAATAAACAGGGGCGGAATCAGCCCCAGCATTTT. Using reference TRBV16 and TRBJ1-5 for the parts outside the CDR3, the full variable domain is GEEVAQTPKHLVRGEGQKAKLYCAPIKGHSYVFWYQQVLKNEFKFLISFQNENVFDETGMPKERFSAKCLPNSPCSLEIQATKLEDSAVYFCASSPNKQGRNQPQHFGDGTRLSIL.

CDR3: CASSSSIAGSNEQFF. The DNA for the CDR3 is TGTGCCAGCAGCTCTTCCATAGCGGGATCGAATGAGCAGTTCTTC. The chain carries TRBV4-2 and TRBJ2-1, with 8 bases fitting TRBD2. Germline V gene sequence: CDR1 LGHNA, CDR2 YNFKEQ. The ends lost 5 bases at V and 7 bases at J; junction bases unmatched: 10. The CDR3 loop spans 15 amino acids.

This clonotype was observed at least ten times. The rearrangement links TRBV28 to TRBJ2-7; 8 bases match TRBD2. Germline CDR1 MDHEN, CDR2 SYDVKM. With V trimmed by 4 bases and J by 2 bases, 13 bases remained unmatched. The CDR3 has 17 amino acids. CDR3 coding DNA: TGTGCCAGCAGTTCCCATTTCGCGGGAGGAGGCACCTACGAGCAGTACTTC. Encoded protein: CASSSHFAGGGTYEQYF.

This clonotype came up many times. This chain uses TRBV7-9 with TRBJ2-1; D assignment may be TRBD1 or TRBD2 (6 bases each). V was trimmed by 5 bases and J by 6 bases, leaving 17 bases between them. The CDR3 loop spans 15 amino acids. CDR1 is SEHNR, CDR2 FQNEAQ, per germline (reference sequence). In DNA, the CDR3 is TGTGCCAGCAGCAAAAGGGGGGTGCGTGGCAATGAGCAGTTCTTC. Its protein is CASSKRGVRGNEQFF.

There are many counts of this clonotype. The rearrangement joins TRBV12-3 or TRBV12-4 to TRBJ2-1; D not resolved. The V end was cut by 3 bases, the J end by 5 bases, with 14 bases between. CDR3 length: 15 residues. The DNA of the CDR3 is TGTGCCAGCAGTTTCGTCCGGTTTTCGGACAATGAGCAGTTCTTC. Amino acid sequence: CASSFVRFSDNEQFF.

Only a few counts were recorded for this clonotype. The V gene is TRBV13, the J gene TRBJ2-7, with a tentative D call TRBD2 (6 bases). CDR1 and CDR2 (germline): PRHDT, FYEKMQ (reference sequence). Trimming shortened V by 5 bases and J by 3 bases, and 20 bases separated the two germline ends. CDR3 length equals 16 residues. CDR3 coding DNA: TGTGCCAGCAGCCTACTTCGGGGAGGCGGCCTCTACGAGCAGTACTTC. This encodes CASSLLRGGGLYEQYF.

The chain carries TRBV6-5 and TRBJ2-7; 8 bases are a match to TRBD1. Germline V CDR1 and CDR2: MNHEY, SVGAGI. V lost 2 bases to trimming and J lost 6 bases; unmatched junction nucleotides: 12. The CDR3 consists of 16 residues. In nucleotides, the CDR3 is TGTGCCAGCAGTTACGCCACTCAGGGGGCCTACAGCGAGCAGTACTTC. This encodes CASSYATQGAYSEQYF.

This clonotype appeared a few times. V usage is TRBV6-1 and J usage is TRBJ2-7; 13 nucleotides align to TRBD2. Germline V CDR1 and CDR2: MNHNS, SASEGT. Trimming removed 3 bases from V and 0 bases from J; junction bases left unmatched: 2. There are 16 residues in the CDR3. For the CDR3, the DNA is TGTGCCAGCAGTGATGGACTAGCGGGGGACTCCTACGAGCAGTACTTC. Translation gives CASSDGLAGDSYEQYF.

The sample holds many counts of this clonotype. The chain is built from TRBV5-1 and TRBJ2-7; 9 bases are a match to TRBD2. Germline CDR1 is SGHRS and CDR2 is YFSETQ. The CDR3 length is 16 residues. V shed 4 bases, J shed 3 bases, and the junction held 11 bases outside the gene matches. In DNA, the CDR3 is TGCGCCAGCAGCACCAAGACTAGCGGAGGAGGCTACGAGCAGTACTTC. This codes for CASSTKTSGGGYEQYF.

This clonotype has ten or more counts. This chain joins TRBV28 and TRBJ2-7, with D uncertain. Looked up from germline, CDR1 is MDHEN and CDR2 is SYDVKM. With 3 bases removed from V and 2 bases from J, the gap between germline ends came to 5 bases. The CDR3 runs to 12 residues. CDR3: CASSFITYEQYF. The CDR3 DNA sequence: TGTGCCAGCAGTTTCATAACCTACGAGCAGTACTTC.

This clonotype has a handful of counts. The rearrangement links TRBV7-6 to TRBJ1-6; 7 bases fit TRBD1. Germline CDR1 and CDR2: SGHVS and FNYEAQ. CDR3 size: 17 residues. V trimming: 0 bases; J trimming: 5 bases; junction bases outside the gene matches: 7. CDR3 sequence (DNA): TGTGCCAGCAGCTTAGCTCTTCGGGACAGCAATAATTCACCCCTCCACTTT. This translates into CASSLALRDSNNSPLHF. Variable domain in full (rest from reference TRBV7-6 and TRBJ1-6): GAGVSQSPRYKVTKRGQDVALRCDPISGHVSLYWYRQALGQGPEFLTYFNYEAQQDKSGLPNDRFSAERPEGSISTLTIQRTEQRDSAMYRCASSLALRDSNNSPLHFGNGTRLTVT.